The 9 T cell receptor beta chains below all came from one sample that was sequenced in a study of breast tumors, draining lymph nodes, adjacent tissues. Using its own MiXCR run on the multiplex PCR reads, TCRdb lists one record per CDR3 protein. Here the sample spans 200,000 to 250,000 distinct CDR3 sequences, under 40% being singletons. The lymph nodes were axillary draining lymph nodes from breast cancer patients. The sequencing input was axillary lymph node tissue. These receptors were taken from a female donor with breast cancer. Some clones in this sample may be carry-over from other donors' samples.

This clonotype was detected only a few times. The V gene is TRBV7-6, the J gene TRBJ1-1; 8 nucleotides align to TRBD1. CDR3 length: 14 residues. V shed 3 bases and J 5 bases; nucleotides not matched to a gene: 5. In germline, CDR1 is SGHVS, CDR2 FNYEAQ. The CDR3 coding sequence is TGTGCCAGCAGCTTGGCACGGACAGGGACTGAAGCTTTCTTT. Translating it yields CASSLARTGTEAFF.

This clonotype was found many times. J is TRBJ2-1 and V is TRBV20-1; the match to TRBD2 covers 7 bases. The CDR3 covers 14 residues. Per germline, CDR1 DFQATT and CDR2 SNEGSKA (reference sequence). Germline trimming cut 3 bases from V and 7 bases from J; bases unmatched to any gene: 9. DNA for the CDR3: TGCAGTGCTAGGCGGGGCGGGAGAAGGAATGAGCAGTTCTTC. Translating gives CSARRGGRRNEQFF.

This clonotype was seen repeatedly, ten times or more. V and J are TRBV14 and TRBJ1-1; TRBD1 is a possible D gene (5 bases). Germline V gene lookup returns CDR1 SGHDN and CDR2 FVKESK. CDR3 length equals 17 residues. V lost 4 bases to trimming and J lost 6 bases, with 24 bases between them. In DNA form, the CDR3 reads TGTGCCAGCAGCCCCATGCATGGTCAGGGAAGGGATTCTGAAGCTTTCTTT. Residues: CASSPMHGQGRDSEAFF.

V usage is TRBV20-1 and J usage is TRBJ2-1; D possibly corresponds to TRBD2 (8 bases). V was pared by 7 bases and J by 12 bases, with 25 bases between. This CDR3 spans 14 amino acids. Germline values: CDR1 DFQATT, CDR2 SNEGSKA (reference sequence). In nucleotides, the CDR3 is TGCAGTGGTGTAGCGGGACAGTCACCCAAGGGGCAGTTCTTC. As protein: CSGVAGQSPKGQFF.

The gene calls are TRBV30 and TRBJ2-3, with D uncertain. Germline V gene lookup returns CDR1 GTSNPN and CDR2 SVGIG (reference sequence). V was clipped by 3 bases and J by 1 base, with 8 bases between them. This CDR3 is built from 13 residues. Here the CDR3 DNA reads TGTGCCTGGAGGGACCGGGGCACAGATACGCAGTATTTT. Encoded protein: CAWRDRGTDTQYF.

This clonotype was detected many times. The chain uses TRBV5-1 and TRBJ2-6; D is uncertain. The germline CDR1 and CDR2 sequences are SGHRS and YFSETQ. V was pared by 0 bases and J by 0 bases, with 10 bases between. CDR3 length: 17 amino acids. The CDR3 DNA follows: TGCGCCAGCAGCTTGGGAGCCAGCCTCTCTGGGGCCAACGTCCTGACTTTC. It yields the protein CASSLGASLSGANVLTF.

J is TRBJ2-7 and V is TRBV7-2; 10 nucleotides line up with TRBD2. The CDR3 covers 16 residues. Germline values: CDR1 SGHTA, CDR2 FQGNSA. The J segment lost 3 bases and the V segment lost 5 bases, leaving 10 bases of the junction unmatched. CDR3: CASSAEVRLAGYEQYF. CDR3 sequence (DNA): TGTGCCAGCAGCGCAGAGGTGAGACTAGCGGGCTACGAGCAGTACTTC.

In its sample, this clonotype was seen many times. CDR3 in amino acids: CASRQGGDYGYTF. The DNA of the CDR3 is TGTGCCAGTAGACAGGGGGGCGACTATGGCTACACCTTC. The J gene is TRBJ1-2, the V gene TRBV19, with TRBD1 matching 8 bases. The CDR3 has 13 residues. Germline assignment: CDR1 LNHDA and CDR2 SQIVND (reference sequence). Unmatched junction bases numbered 3, after V lost 6 bases and J lost 3 bases.

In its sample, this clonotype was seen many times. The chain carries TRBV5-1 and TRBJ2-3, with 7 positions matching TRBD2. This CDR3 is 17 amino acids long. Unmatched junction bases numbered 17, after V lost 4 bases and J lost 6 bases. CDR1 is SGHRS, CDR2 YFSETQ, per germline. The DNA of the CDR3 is TGCGCCAGCAGCCCCCGACTAGCCGGGGAGGTTTTGGATACGCAGTATTTT. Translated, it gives CASSPRLAGEVLDTQYF. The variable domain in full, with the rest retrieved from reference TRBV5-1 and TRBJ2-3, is KAGVTQTPRYLIKTRGQQVTLSCSPISGHRSVSWYQQTPGQGLQFLFEYFSETQRNKGNFPGRFSGRQFSNSRSEMNVSTLELGDSALYLCASSPRLAGEVLDTQYFGPGTRLTVL.